What follows describes a single T cell receptor (beta chain). The protocol was immunoSEQ multiplex PCR, while the TCRdb copy is restricted to in-frame clones and leaves out a portion. The data show around 730,000 clones, with approximately 83% seen just once and roughly 0.01% held by the top ten. The sample belongs to a study of shared T cell receptors in the human thymus. These data were also reused for a study on human thymus T cells.

The TCR sequence derives from a girl under three years old with a congenital heart defect. The specimen was thymocytes.

The CDR3 DNA follows: TGCGCCAGCAGCTCCGGGACAGGGAACACCGGGGAGCTGTTTTTT. The encoded protein is CASSSGTGNTGELFF. This sequence joins TRBV5-1 and TRBJ2-2; 8 bases match TRBD1. Trimming cost V 3 bases and J 1 base; bases outside gene matches: 2. This CDR3 is built from 15 residues. CDR1 SGHRS and CDR2 YFSETQ come from the germline V gene.